What follows are 6 T cell receptor beta chains derived from one specimen sequenced in a study of cytomegalovirus exposure and HLA in healthy donors. Use of 60 Vbeta and 13 Jbeta primers characterized the PCR. The method was immunoSEQ multiplex PCR; TCRdb's version includes in-frame clones alone and lacks a portion of them. The sample yields about 160,000 clones, 65% to 85% seen once. The sequenced sample was PBMCs. The receptors shown here come from a male donor in good health and CMV-seropositive.

The genes are TRBV5-4 and TRBJ2-3; TRBD2 aligns across 12 bases. Losses at the gene ends were 3 bases for V and 3 bases for J; bases not matched to a gene: 8. This CDR3 has 17 residues. CDR1 and CDR2 (germline): SGHNT, YYREEE (reference sequence). The CDR3 nucleotides read TGTGCCAGCAGCTATAGGCTAGCGGGAGGGAGAACAGATACGCAGTATTTT. Protein sequence: CASSYRLAGGRTDTQYF.

This clone was seen a single time. The gene calls are TRBV6-5 and TRBJ2-7; possibly TRBD2 for D (6 bases). CDR1 and CDR2 from the germline V gene are MNHEY and SVGAGI. This CDR3 spans 16 amino acids. V dropped 2 bases and J dropped 0 bases, with 14 bases sitting between them. The CDR3 loop reads CASSYDGGLSSYEQYF. DNA of the CDR3: TGTGCCAGCAGTTACGATGGAGGACTAAGCTCCTACGAGCAGTACTTC.

This chain links TRBV5-1 with TRBJ1-2; D call uncertain. The germline V gene has CDR1 SGHRS and CDR2 YFSETQ. The V end was cut by 1 base, the J end by 8 bases, with 18 bases between. The CDR3 is 15 amino acids. The CDR3 DNA reads as TGCGCCAGCAGCTTGCCCGGGTCCGGATCCTCGGGCTACACCTTC. Protein: CASSLPGSGSSGYTF.

This sequence joins TRBV4-1 and TRBJ2-3; the D is unclear. This CDR3 is 17 amino acids long. Germline V gene data show CDR1 as MGHRA and CDR2 as YSYEKL. Deletions cut 0 bases from V and 5 bases from J, with 18 bases between. CDR3 in amino acids: CASSQDPDTFQGDTQYF. The DNA of the CDR3 is TGCGCCAGCAGCCAAGATCCAGACACCTTCCAAGGAGATACGCAGTATTTT.

This clone was counted only a few times. The J gene is TRBJ1-4, the V gene TRBV2; 8 bases align to TRBD1. Germline loops: CDR1 SNHLY, CDR2 FYNNEI. The CDR3 runs to 17 residues. Unmatched junction bases numbered 9, after V lost 5 bases and J lost 1 base. CDR3 amino acids: CASSPRGQVLTNEKLFF. CDR3 sequence (DNA): TGTGCCAGCAGTCCCAGGGGGCAGGTCCTAACTAATGAAAAACTGTTTTTT. The variable domain in full, with the rest retrieved from reference TRBV2 and TRBJ1-4, is EPEVTQTPSHQVTQMGQEVILRCVPISNHLYFYWYRQILGQKVEFLVSFYNNEISEKSEIFDDQFSVERPDGSNFTLKIRSTKLEDSAMYFCASSPRGQVLTNEKLFFGSGTQLSVL.

A single count supports this clone. The chain uses TRBV28 and TRBJ2-3; a possible D gene is TRBD2 (5 bases). The germline V and J ends were trimmed by 3 bases and 0 bases, with 7 bases remaining between them. The CDR3 spans 14 residues. CDR1 is MDHEN and CDR2 is SYDVKM in the germline V gene. The CDR3 region is CASSLGASTDTQYF. CDR3 nucleotide sequence: TGTGCCAGCAGTTTGGGAGCTAGCACAGATACGCAGTATTTT. Full variable domain (rest looked up from reference TRBV28 and TRBJ2-3): DVKVTQSSRYLVKRTGEKVFLECVQDMDHENMFWYRQDPGLGLRLIYFSYDVKMKEKGDIPEGYSVSREKKERFSLILESASTNQTSMYLCASSLGASTDTQYFGPGTRLTVL.